These 24 T cell receptor beta chains originate from one sample sequenced in a study of blood T cell repertoires in COVID-19. The assay was immunoSEQ multiplex PCR, and TCRdb's table has in-frame clones only and misses some. The repertoire holds roughly 430,000 clones, roughly 90% seen once, with roughly 2% in the top ten. Sequenced material: PBMCs or T cells enriched from blood (not recorded which). All receptors derive from a woman aged 35 to 49 with acute COVID-19.

Worth noting for this clone: The sample contains more than one DNA sequence encoding this CDR3. The V call is TRBV30, the J call TRBJ1-6; TRBD1 matches 8 bases. CDR1 and CDR2 from the germline V gene are GTSNPN and SVGIG (reference sequence). V lost 3 bases, J lost 7 bases, and 2 bases stayed unmatched. The CDR3 totals 13 residues. CDR3 protein: CAWRTGGNSPLHF. The CDR3 region has the DNA TGTGCCTGGAGAACAGGGGGGAATTCACCCCTCCACTTT.

This chain joins TRBV3-1 (or the pseudogene TRBV3-2) and TRBJ2-5; 9 bases match TRBD2. The V and J ends lost 4 bases and 2 bases, in that order; junction bases with no gene match: 2. The CDR3 length is 14 residues. Germline CDR1 LGHDT, CDR2 YNNKEL (reference sequence). The CDR3 loop reads CASSPTSGQETQYF. In DNA form, the CDR3 reads TGTGCCAGCAGCCCGACTAGCGGTCAAGAGACCCAGTACTTC.

This clone was seen a single time. The chain uses TRBV5-1 and TRBJ2-6; tentatively, D is TRBD2 (6 bases). V lost 2 bases and J 2 bases, leaving 8 bases between the germline ends. This CDR3 is built from 15 residues. Germline V gene data show CDR1 as SGHRS and CDR2 as YFSETQ. This CDR3 is CASSFGGAGANVLTF. The CDR3 DNA sequence: TGCGCCAGCAGCTTTGGAGGGGCTGGGGCCAACGTCCTGACTTTC.

This clone is a singleton in its sample. The chain carries TRBV5-1 and TRBJ1-1, with 9 bases lining up with TRBD1. Germline-derived CDR1 and CDR2 are SGHRS and YFSETQ. The CDR3 sequence is 17 residues long. Germline trimming cut 2 bases from V and 3 bases from J; bases unmatched to any gene: 11. The CDR3 spells CASSFVTGGTRDTEAFF. DNA of the CDR3: TGCGCCAGCAGCTTTGTCACAGGGGGCACTCGGGACACTGAAGCTTTCTTT.

The V and J genes are TRBV7-9 and TRBJ1-5; 9 bases line up with TRBD1. Germline lookup yields CDR1 SEHNR and CDR2 FQNEAQ (reference sequence). This CDR3 has 14 amino acids. Losses at the gene ends were 10 bases for V and 1 base for J; bases not matched to a gene: 5. CDR3 in amino acids: CAITGTGSNQPQHF. CDR3 in DNA: TGTGCCATCACCGGGACAGGGAGCAATCAGCCCCAGCATTTT.

The chain combines TRBV27 with TRBJ1-2; 8 bases are a match to TRBD1. Germline V gives CDR1 MNHEY, CDR2 SMNVEV (reference sequence). CDR3 length: 13 amino acids. V was clipped by 5 bases and J by 8 bases; unmatched bases: 7. CDR3 amino acids: CASSLRTGNGYTF. The DNA of the CDR3 is TGTGCCAGCAGTCTACGGACAGGGAACGGCTACACCTTC.

This sequence joins TRBV2 and TRBJ2-2; 9 bases fit TRBD2. Germline V gives CDR1 SNHLY, CDR2 FYNNEI. The CDR3 covers 15 residues. After removal of 4 bases from V and 6 bases from J, the junction contained 6 bases not matched to a gene. The CDR3 nucleotides read TGTGCCAGCAGTGCGACTAGCGGCCTATCCGGGGAGCTGTTTTTT. Its protein product is CASSATSGLSGELFF.

V is TRBV2 and J is TRBJ2-5; 7 bases agree with TRBD2. The CDR3 sequence is 14 residues long. Germline CDR1 and CDR2: SNHLY and FYNNEI. V lost 6 bases and J lost 0; bases outside the gene matches: 4. CDR3 sequence: CASRGGVNQETQYF. The CDR3 nucleotides are TGTGCCAGCAGGGGAGGGGTTAACCAAGAGACCCAGTACTTC. The entire variable domain, with the rest obtained from reference TRBV2 and TRBJ2-5, is as follows: EPEVTQTPSHQVTQMGQEVILRCVPISNHLYFYWYRQILGQKVEFLVSFYNNEISEKSEIFDDQFSVERPDGSNFTLKIRSTKLEDSAMYFCASRGGVNQETQYFGPGTRLLVL.

This clone has only one observation. The chain employs TRBV12-3 or TRBV12-4 and TRBJ1-6, with 7 bases matching TRBD1. Germline trimming cut 5 bases from V and 9 bases from J; bases unmatched to any gene: 4. CDR3 length equals 13 residues. The CDR3 loop is CASSTGAGSPLHF. DNA of the CDR3: TGTGCCAGCAGTACAGGGGCTGGTTCACCCCTCCACTTT.

This chain joins TRBV7-9 and TRBJ2-1, with TRBD2 as a possible D gene (6 bases). V was shortened by 5 bases and J by 6 bases, with 11 bases between the two germline ends. Germline assignment: CDR1 SEHNR and CDR2 FQNEAQ (reference sequence). The CDR3 runs to 13 residues. CDR3 coding DNA: TGTGCCAGCAGCCCACCCGGGGGCAATGAGCAGTTCTTC. This sequence encodes CASSPPGGNEQFF. Combining the CDR3 with reference TRBV7-9 and TRBJ2-1 gives the whole variable domain DTGVSQNPRHKITKRGQNVTFRCDPISEHNRLYWYRQTLGQGPEFLTYFQNEAQLEKSRLLSDRFSAERPKGSFSTLEIQRTEQGDSAMYLCASSPPGGNEQFFGPGTRLTVL.

The chain combines TRBV10-3 with TRBJ1-5; a weak D match, TRBD1 (5 bases). CDR1 and CDR2 (germline): ENHRY, SYGVKD. This CDR3 is built from 13 residues. V lost 4 bases, J lost 5 bases, and 9 bases lay in between. The CDR3 sequence is CAISGREDQPQHF. The CDR3 bases are TGTGCCATCAGTGGCAGGGAGGATCAGCCCCAGCATTTT.

The chain couples TRBV7-9 to TRBJ1-1; 7 bases align to TRBD1. Germline CDR1 reads SEHNR; CDR2 reads FQNEAQ (reference sequence). This CDR3 has 14 amino acids. J gave up 0 bases and V 4 bases, and 2 bases lay outside the gene matches. This chain's CDR3 is CASSWDSLNTEAFF. The CDR3 nucleotides are TGTGCCAGCAGCTGGGACAGCTTGAACACTGAAGCTTTCTTT.

A single count supports this clone. The chain carries TRBV2 and TRBJ2-1; TRBD1 is a possible D gene (8 bases). Germline CDR1 and CDR2: SNHLY and FYNNEI. The V end was cut by 6 bases, the J end by 6 bases, with 21 bases between. This CDR3 region has 16 residues. The CDR3 DNA sequence: TGTGCCAGCAGCCCAGCGGGACAGGAGGCTGGCAATGAGCAGTTCTTC. This encodes CASSPAGQEAGNEQFF.

The gene calls are TRBV3-1 (or the pseudogene TRBV3-2) and TRBJ1-2; the D gene is possibly TRBD1 (6 bases). CDR1 and CDR2 from the germline V gene are LGHDT and YNNKEL (reference sequence). The CDR3 length is 15 residues. V gave up 2 bases and J gave up 7 bases, with 17 bases separating them. The CDR3 sequence is CASSQWLDRRAGYTF. The CDR3 DNA is TGTGCCAGCAGCCAATGGCTGGACAGAAGGGCTGGCTACACCTTC.

This clone has just a few counts. The CDR3 nucleotides read TGTGCCACTTCTAGGATGAACACTGAAGCTTTCTTT. This gives the protein CATSRMNTEAFF. The chain employs TRBV19 and TRBJ1-1; D remains unclear. Trimming shortened V by 10 bases and J by 0 bases, and 9 bases separated the two germline ends. The CDR3 consists of 12 residues. Germline-derived CDR1 and CDR2 are LNHDA and SQIVND (reference sequence).

J is TRBJ1-2 and V is TRBV2; tentative D call: TRBD1 (6 bases). The V end lost 9 bases, the J end lost 2 bases, and 10 bases lay between the germline ends. Germline-derived CDR1 and CDR2 are SNHLY and FYNNEI. CDR3 size: 12 residues. This chain's CDR3 is CARLGQNYGYTF. CDR3 in DNA: TGTGCCAGGCTAGGACAGAACTATGGCTACACCTTC. Variable domain in full (rest from reference TRBV2 and TRBJ1-2): EPEVTQTPSHQVTQMGQEVILRCVPISNHLYFYWYRQILGQKVEFLVSFYNNEISEKSEIFDDQFSVERPDGSNFTLKIRSTKLEDSAMYFCARLGQNYGYTFGSGTRLTVV.

The genes are TRBV9 and TRBJ1-3; possibly TRBD1 for D (5 bases). V was cut by 0 bases and J by 3 bases, with 7 bases left in between. The germline V gene has CDR1 SGDLS and CDR2 YYNGEE. This CDR3 spans 14 amino acids. CDR3 nucleotides: TGTGCCAGCAGCGTAGAGGGGCTTGGAAACACCATATATTTT. Protein sequence: CASSVEGLGNTIYF.

The chain uses TRBV4-1 and TRBJ1-1; 7 nucleotides align to TRBD1. This CDR3 contains 15 residues. The V and J ends lost 4 bases and 2 bases, in that order; junction bases with no gene match: 7. The germline CDR1 and CDR2 sequences are MGHRA and YSYEKL. The CDR3 protein is CASSPPGQINTEAFF. The CDR3 nucleotides are TGCGCCAGCAGCCCTCCGGGACAGATTAACACTGAAGCTTTCTTT.

This chain links TRBV2 with TRBJ2-7; weak D call: TRBD1 (6 bases). The CDR3 is 12 amino acids. Germline values: CDR1 SNHLY, CDR2 FYNNEI. The CDR3 nucleotides read TGTGTCACAAAGGGACACTGGGACGAGCAGTACTTC. It codes for CVTKGHWDEQYF.

This clone was picked up one time. The V and J genes are TRBV7-8 and TRBJ2-5; no definite D call. There are 11 residues in the CDR3. Germline CDR1 and CDR2: SGHVS and FQNEAQ. V lost 7 bases and J lost 4, with 7 bases in between. CDR3 in amino acids: CASISVETQYF. The CDR3, as DNA: TGTGCCAGCATATCGGTAGAGACCCAGTACTTC.

The chain employs TRBV25-1 and TRBJ1-1, with D perhaps matching TRBD1 (5 bases). With 8 bases removed from V and 3 bases from J, the gap between germline ends came to 13 bases. This CDR3 spans 13 amino acids. The germline CDR1 and CDR2 sequences are MGHDK and SYGVNS. The CDR3 reads CASLGGWHTEAFF. Written as DNA, the CDR3 is TGTGCCAGCCTGGGGGGGTGGCACACTGAAGCTTTCTTT.

The chain joins TRBV9 to TRBJ2-3; TRBD2 matches at 8 bases. V lost 3 bases to trimming and J lost 2 bases; unmatched junction nucleotides: 2. Germline CDR1 SGDLS, CDR2 YYNGEE. There are 14 residues in the CDR3. The CDR3 DNA follows: TGTGCCAGCAGCGAGACTAGCGCCACAGATACGCAGTATTTT. Protein product: CASSETSATDTQYF.

This chain uses TRBV5-6 with TRBJ2-5; 9 bases align to TRBD2. CDR3 length equals 18 residues. Germline V gene sequence: CDR1 SGHDT, CDR2 YYEEEE. V trimming: 0 bases; J trimming: 1 base; junction bases outside the gene matches: 10. The CDR3 nucleotides are TGTGCCAGCAGCTTGGTCGTGGTAGCGGGGGATTTCCAAGAGACCCAGTACTTC. It is translated as CASSLVVVAGDFQETQYF. The variable domain in full, completed from reference TRBV5-6 and TRBJ2-5, reads DAGVTQSPTHLIKTRGQQVTLRCSPKSGHDTVSWYQQALGQGPQFIFQYYEEEERQRGNFPDRFSGHQFPNYSSELNVNALLLGDSALYLCASSLVVVAGDFQETQYFGPGTRLLVL.

The V and J genes are TRBV2 and TRBJ2-7, with unresolved D. The CDR3 loop spans 13 amino acids. Looked up from germline, CDR1 is SNHLY and CDR2 is FYNNEI. V gave up 4 bases and J gave up 0 bases, with 7 bases separating them. The CDR3 sequence is CASSGRNSYEQYF. The CDR3 DNA reads as TGTGCCAGCAGTGGGCGGAACTCCTACGAGCAGTACTTC.